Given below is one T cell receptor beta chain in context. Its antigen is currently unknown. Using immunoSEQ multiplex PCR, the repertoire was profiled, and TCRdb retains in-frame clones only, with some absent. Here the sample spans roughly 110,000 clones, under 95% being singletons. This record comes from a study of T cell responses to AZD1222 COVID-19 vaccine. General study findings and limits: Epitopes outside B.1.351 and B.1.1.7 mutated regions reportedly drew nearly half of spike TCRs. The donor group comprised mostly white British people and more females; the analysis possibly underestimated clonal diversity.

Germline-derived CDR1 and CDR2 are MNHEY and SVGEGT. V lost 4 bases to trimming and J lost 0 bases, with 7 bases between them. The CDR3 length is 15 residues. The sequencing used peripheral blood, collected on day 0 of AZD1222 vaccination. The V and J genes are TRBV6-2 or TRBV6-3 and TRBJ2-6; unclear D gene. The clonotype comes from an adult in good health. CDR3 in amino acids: CASSSIHSGANVLTF. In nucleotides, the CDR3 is TGTGCCAGCAGTTCTATCCACTCTGGGGCCAACGTCCTGACTTTC.